The clone carrying this T cell receptor beta chain has only a few counts. Its specificity is unknown. The data were taken from a study of long-term antiretroviral therapy in people with HIV. Going into DNA extraction, samples held roughly 0.9-11 million cryopreserved PBMC. V was shortened by 0 bases and J by 8 bases, with 20 bases between the two germline ends. Germline-derived CDR1 and CDR2 are SGHRS and YFSETQ. This CDR3 region has 16 residues. At survey level, the immunoSEQ assay was run in its v3.0 version. Sequencing efforts were directed toward about 40,000-55,000 T-cell genomes per sample. Sequencing used immunoSEQ multiplex PCR; TCRdb keeps in-frame clones, though not all of them. In the table there are about 16,000 clones, roughly 75% of which are singletons. Whole-study results and caveats: Blood, drawn from about 2003 to 2018, may reflect older ART regimens.

The rearrangement links TRBV5-1 to TRBJ1-2; D possibly corresponds to TRBD1 (5 bases). Source: unsorted PBMCs, taken 1.5 years before starting antiretroviral therapy. This sequence was found in a woman in her forties or fifties with HIV. CDR3 protein: CASSLGADTYWGGYTF. The CDR3 DNA reads as TGCGCCAGCAGCTTGGGAGCGGACACCTACTGGGGAGGCTACACCTTC.